This passage covers 17 T cell receptor beta chains from one sample sequenced in a study of shared clonotypes between healthy human individuals. Repertoires were generated with immunoSEQ multiplex PCR, while TCRdb's copy carries only in-frame clones and drops some. The profile shows about 680,000 clones, about 91% of them singletons. As defined, naive CD8 cells were CD45RO-negative and positively selected for CCR7, with terminally differentiated effector memory CD45RA+ cells excluded. The sequenced material came from naive CD8+ T cells sorted from blood. The receptors shown here come from a young man in good health.

The rearrangement joins TRBV29-1 to TRBJ2-2; no definite D call. Per germline, CDR1 SQVTM and CDR2 ANQGSEA. Trimming took 6 bases from V and 5 from J, leaving 13 bases between them. The CDR3 has 13 amino acids. The CDR3 region is CSVAQSRTGELFF. The CDR3 nucleotides are TGCAGCGTAGCCCAGAGCAGAACCGGGGAGCTGTTTTTT.

The rearrangement uses TRBV7-9 and TRBJ2-7, with 9 bases matching TRBD1. The CDR3 is 17 residues long. Germline V gene sequence: CDR1 SEHNR, CDR2 FQNEAQ (reference sequence). The trim removed 0 bases at V and 0 bases at J, leaving 6 bases unmatched. The CDR3 DNA reads as TGTGCCAGCAGCTTAGCTGATGGACAGGGGCCCTCCTACGAGCAGTACTTC. This sequence encodes CASSLADGQGPSYEQYF.

This sequence joins TRBV6-6 and TRBJ2-5; D is ambiguous. V lost 5 bases, J lost 2 bases, and 12 bases lay in between. The CDR3 sequence is 14 residues long. Germline CDR1 reads MNHNY; CDR2 reads SVGAGI (reference sequence). CDR3 protein: CASSTPAAQETQYF. The DNA of the CDR3 is TGTGCCAGCAGTACCCCTGCGGCTCAAGAGACCCAGTACTTC.

The chain employs TRBV27 and TRBJ1-2, with D perhaps matching TRBD1 (6 bases). Trimming took off 2 bases at V and 6 bases at J, with 13 bases between the two ends. This CDR3 spans 14 amino acids. Looked up from germline, CDR1 is MNHEY and CDR2 is SMNVEV (reference sequence). The CDR3 DNA reads as TGTGCCAGCAGTTTAAAGAGGGGGGGGGATGGCTACACCTTC. Protein sequence: CASSLKRGGDGYTF.

This chain connects TRBV6-1 to TRBJ1-5; weak D call: TRBD1 (5 bases). V was cut by 2 bases and J by 0 bases, with 11 bases left in between. CDR1 is MNHNS, CDR2 SASEGT, per germline. The CDR3 extends over 16 amino acids. DNA for the CDR3: TGTGCCAGCAGTGAAAATGAGGGGTATAGCAATCAGCCCCAGCATTTT. This gives the protein CASSENEGYSNQPQHF.

V is TRBV13 and J is TRBJ2-1; 12 bases map to TRBD2. The CDR3 has 14 amino acids. Germline assignment: CDR1 PRHDT and CDR2 FYEKMQ (reference sequence). V trimming: 4 bases; J trimming: 8 bases; junction bases outside the gene matches: 3. CDR3 sequence: CASSSLAGGDEQFF. The CDR3 DNA sequence: TGTGCCAGCAGCTCACTAGCGGGAGGAGATGAGCAGTTCTTC.

The V and J genes are TRBV4-1 and TRBJ2-1; TRBD2 might be the D (6 bases). This CDR3 contains 13 residues. The germline V and J ends were trimmed by 10 bases and 7 bases, with 17 bases remaining between them. CDR1 and CDR2 (germline): MGHRA, YSYEKL. This CDR3 is CATLGSAGNEQFF. The CDR3 DNA follows: TGCGCCACCCTTGGGAGCGCGGGGAATGAGCAGTTCTTC.

V usage is TRBV5-8 and J usage is TRBJ1-4; possibly TRBD1 for D (5 bases). Looked up from germline, CDR1 is SGHTS and CDR2 is YDEGEE. Trimming shortened V by 0 bases and J by 7 bases, and 13 bases separated the two germline ends. This CDR3 region has 15 residues. CDR3 sequence (DNA): TGTGCCAGCAGCTTGGATTGGGGGAGGAGTGAAAAACTGTTTTTT. Its protein product is CASSLDWGRSEKLFF.

The chain employs TRBV27 and TRBJ2-3, with TRBD1 matching 10 bases. Germline-derived CDR1 and CDR2 are MNHEY and SMNVEV (reference sequence). V shed 5 bases and J 3 bases; nucleotides not matched to a gene: 14. This CDR3 has 18 amino acids. The DNA for the CDR3 is TGTGCCAGCAGTCCCTCGGCTGTGGGACAGGGGCTTACAGATACGCAGTATTTT. Its translation: CASSPSAVGQGLTDTQYF.

The chain couples TRBV11-3 to TRBJ2-3, with 7 bases lining up with TRBD2. Germline assignment: CDR1 SGHNT and CDR2 YENEEA. The CDR3 is 14 amino acids. V lost 5 bases and J lost 0; bases outside the gene matches: 2. The CDR3 is CASSHSGSTDTQYF. The DNA of the CDR3 is TGTGCCAGCAGCCATAGCGGGAGCACAGATACGCAGTATTTT. Using reference TRBV11-3 and TRBJ2-3 for the parts outside the CDR3, the full variable domain is EAGVVQSPRYKIIEKKQPVAFWCNPISGHNTLYWYLQNLGQGPELLIRYENEEAVDDSQLPKDRFSAERLKGVDSTLKIQPAELGDSAVYLCASSHSGSTDTQYFGPGTRLTVL.

For this clone: Other DNA sequences in the same sample also yield this CDR3. The chain couples TRBV28 to TRBJ2-1, with D unresolved. Germline V gives CDR1 MDHEN, CDR2 SYDVKM. Trimming took off 2 bases at V and 7 bases at J, with 3 bases between the two ends. The CDR3 sequence is 11 residues long. CDR3 amino acids: CASSLGNEQFF. The CDR3 coding sequence is TGTGCCAGCAGTTTAGGAAATGAGCAGTTCTTC. The variable domain in full, completed from reference TRBV28 and TRBJ2-1, reads DVKVTQSSRYLVKRTGEKVFLECVQDMDHENMFWYRQDPGLGLRLIYFSYDVKMKEKGDIPEGYSVSREKKERFSLILESASTNQTSMYLCASSLGNEQFFGPGTRLTVL.

The chain employs TRBV7-6 and TRBJ2-1; possible D gene TRBD1, 6 bases. This CDR3 region has 15 residues. The germline gives CDR1 SGHVS, CDR2 FNYEAQ. Trimming removed 5 bases from V and 4 bases from J, with 15 bases in between. CDR3 loop: CASSEETRGYNEQFF. Here the CDR3 DNA reads TGTGCCAGCAGCGAAGAGACCAGGGGATACAATGAGCAGTTCTTC.

The chain's CDR3 is CASSLEGAPGDEQFF. In DNA, the CDR3 is TGTGCCAGCAGCTTGGAGGGGGCCCCGGGGGATGAGCAGTTCTTC. The chain employs TRBV5-4 and TRBJ2-1; D might be TRBD1 (7 bases). This CDR3 spans 15 amino acids. The V end lost 0 bases, the J end lost 8 bases, and 15 bases lay between the germline ends. The germline CDR1 and CDR2 sequences are SGHNT and YYREEE (reference sequence).

CDR3 nucleotide sequence: TGTGCCAGCAGCTTATTCGGGAGAGTACACACCGGGGAGCTGTTTTTT. Translation gives CASSLFGRVHTGELFF. The chain joins TRBV7-6 to TRBJ2-2, with D perhaps matching TRBD2 (6 bases). V was trimmed by 2 bases and J by 3 bases, leaving 13 bases between them. CDR1 SGHVS and CDR2 FNYEAQ come from the germline V gene. The CDR3 runs to 16 residues.

The chain joins TRBV29-1 to TRBJ1-2; a weak D match, TRBD1 (6 bases). The ends were cut back, 4 bases at V and 1 base at J, with 13 bases in the middle. Germline-derived CDR1 and CDR2 are SQVTM and ANQGSEA. This CDR3 has 14 residues. The CDR3 loop is CSVVDRNNNYGYTF. The CDR3 DNA reads as TGCAGCGTTGTTGACAGGAATAATAACTATGGCTACACCTTC. Looking up the rest from reference TRBV29-1 and TRBJ1-2 gives the full variable domain: SAVISQKPSRDICQRGTSLTIQCQVDSQVTMMFWYRQQPGQSLTLIATANQGSEATYESGFVIDKFPISRPNLTFSTLTVSNMSPEDSSIYLCSVVDRNNNYGYTFGSGTRLTVV.

V usage is TRBV11-3 and J usage is TRBJ2-1; 7 nucleotides agree with TRBD1. The CDR3 extends over 14 amino acids. V lost 2 bases and J lost 9; bases outside the gene matches: 7. Germline loops: CDR1 SGHNT, CDR2 YENEEA. The CDR3 DNA follows: TGTGCCAGCAGCTTAAGGGGGCGTTCCGGTGAGCAGTTCTTC. Its protein product is CASSLRGRSGEQFF.

The V call is TRBV19, the J call TRBJ1-1; D ambiguous. The CDR3 length is 12 residues. Germline V gene sequence: CDR1 LNHDA, CDR2 SQIVND (reference sequence). Trimming cost V 9 bases and J 7 bases, with 15 bases left between them. The CDR3 reads CASHGSAYEAFF. CDR3 nucleotides: TGTGCCAGCCACGGGAGTGCCTATGAAGCTTTCTTT.